This TCR beta chain was identified in a study of blood T cells in healthy people across ages. Whole-study findings and limits: Estimates based on one million T cells were treated as lower bounds.

The germline V gene encodes CDR1 SNHLY and CDR2 FYNNEI. The CDR3 loop spans 14 amino acids. Notes on this clonotype: Its antigen is still unknown. The junction does not match germline at one end; this may be a read error.

Drawn from each donor were ten milliliters of peripheral blood. A second 7 to 11 cycle PCR used barcoded and J-beta primers. Individual samples furnished no less than 2.5 million CDR3-containing paired-end reads apiece. TCRdb re-derived calls from the 5' RACE reads in MiXCR, one entry per CDR3 protein. The data hold more than 650,000 distinct CDR3 sequences, with about 26% observed a single time. A further study also used this sample, focusing on T cells of mothers and their children. That publication notes: Compared with unrelated pairs, related mother-child pairs had slightly higher, non-significant overlap.

The receptor comes from a boy between 10 and 17 years old in good health. V usage is TRBV2 and J usage is TRBJ2-5, with TRBD1 identical over 9 bases. Specimen: blood. CDR3 protein: CASRRDRDAETQCF. DNA for the CDR3: TGTGCCAGCAGAAGGGACAGGGACGCGGAGACCCAGTGCTTC.